Below, 24 T cell receptor beta chains from the same sample are listed, as sequenced in a study of shared clonotypes between healthy human individuals. TCRdb keeps only in-frame clones here, not all; method: immunoSEQ multiplex PCR. Among over a million clones listed, roughly 75% were seen once. The sample was memory CD4+ T cells sorted from blood. The subset here: CD45RA-negative fraction. The receptors come from a man younger than 30 in good health.

The chain uses TRBV28 and TRBJ1-4; TRBD1 matches 7 bases. With V trimmed by 7 bases and J by 8 bases, 10 bases remained unmatched. CDR3 length: 14 amino acids. CDR1 and CDR2 (germline): MDHEN, SYDVKM. DNA for the CDR3: TGTGCCAGCACCCCAGGGGGGATAGGGGAAAAACTGTTTTTT. This gives the protein CASTPGGIGEKLFF.

The count of this clone is one. V gene TRBV14 combines with J gene TRBJ2-7, with D hard to call. This CDR3 has 13 residues. CDR1 SGHDN and CDR2 FVKESK come from the germline V gene. V dropped 4 bases and J dropped 3 bases, with 10 bases sitting between them. CDR3 loop: CASSRQDYYEQYF. Here the CDR3 DNA reads TGTGCCAGCAGCCGTCAAGATTACTACGAGCAGTACTTC.

A note on this clone: Other DNA sequences of this sample code for an identical CDR3. The CDR3 is CAISESRDQPQHF. The CDR3 DNA reads as TGTGCCATCAGTGAGTCCAGGGACCAGCCCCAGCATTTT. The rearrangement links TRBV10-3 to TRBJ1-5; D is possibly TRBD1 (5 bases). This CDR3 is 13 amino acids long. Deletions cut 0 bases from V and 7 bases from J, with 7 bases between. CDR1 is ENHRY and CDR2 is SYGVKD in the germline V gene.

The chain recombines TRBV13 with TRBJ2-3; D unresolved. Germline CDR1 PRHDT, CDR2 FYEKMQ (reference sequence). The CDR3 loop spans 15 amino acids. V was clipped by 2 bases and J by 1 base, with 10 bases between them. The CDR3 sequence: CASSLWQEGTDTQYF. The CDR3 DNA reads as TGTGCCAGCAGCTTATGGCAGGAAGGCACAGATACGCAGTATTTT.

The CDR3 reads CASSVEQGVWSDTQYF. The CDR3 bases are TGCGCCAGCAGTGTGGAACAGGGCGTATGGTCCGATACGCAGTATTTT. The rearrangement joins TRBV10-1 to TRBJ2-3, with TRBD1 as a possible D gene (6 bases). CDR1 and CDR2 (germline): WNHNN, SYGVQD (reference sequence). The V gene lost 4 bases and the J gene lost 6 bases, with 20 bases spanning the gap. This CDR3 spans 16 amino acids.

The V and J genes are TRBV10-2 and TRBJ1-2; TRBD1 might be the D (6 bases). Germline V gene data show CDR1 as WSHSY and CDR2 as SAAADI. V was clipped by 2 bases and J by 6 bases, with 10 bases between them. The CDR3 runs 13 residues. DNA of the CDR3: TGCGCCAGCAGTGAGGCAGGGGTAAATGGCTACACCTTC. Protein: CASSEAGVNGYTF.

A few counts support this clone. The chain combines TRBV25-1 with TRBJ1-5; weak D call: TRBD1 (5 bases). CDR3 length: 14 residues. Trimming cost V 2 bases and J 4 bases, with 9 bases left between them. Germline V gives CDR1 MGHDK, CDR2 SYGVNS. For the CDR3, the DNA is TGTGCCAGCAGTGAACCGGGACCGAATCAGCCCCAGCATTTT. This encodes CASSEPGPNQPQHF.

The count of this clone is one. V gene TRBV5-8 combines with J gene TRBJ2-3; a possible D gene is TRBD2 (6 bases). V was clipped by 4 bases and J by 2 bases, with 17 bases between them. The germline V gene encodes CDR1 SGHTS and CDR2 YDEGEE. The CDR3 length is 16 residues. This CDR3 is CASSLLAGSFTDTQYF. In DNA, the CDR3 is TGTGCCAGCAGCCTACTCGCGGGATCGTTCACAGATACGCAGTATTTT. The whole variable domain, remainder taken from reference TRBV5-8 and TRBJ2-3, is EAGVTQSPTHLIKTRGQQATLRCSPISGHTSVYWYQQALGLGLQFLLWYDEGEERNRGNFPPRFSGRQFPNYSSELNVNALELEDSALYLCASSLLAGSFTDTQYFGPGTRLTVL.

This chain connects TRBV11-2 to TRBJ1-1, with D maybe TRBD1 (5 bases). V was pared by 3 bases and J by 5 bases, with 13 bases between. This CDR3 region has 14 residues. CDR1 and CDR2 from the germline V gene are SGHAT and FQNNGV. The CDR3 DNA reads TGTGCCAGCAGCTTGCAGGGTAGTCAAACTGAAGCTTTCTTT. It codes for CASSLQGSQTEAFF.

This clone was picked up many times. Other DNA sequences within the sample encode an identical CDR3. The chain recombines TRBV7-2 with TRBJ1-2; D remains ambiguous. The CDR3 loop spans 12 amino acids. V was cut by 1 base and J by 4 bases, with 4 bases left in between. Germline-derived CDR1 and CDR2 are SGHTA and FQGNSA. CDR3 sequence (DNA): TGTGCCAGCAGCTTAGGGGGCTATGGCTACACCTTC. It specifies CASSLGGYGYTF.

In this sample, this clone turned up a few times. This chain connects TRBV27 to TRBJ2-7; 9 positions agree with TRBD2. The germline V gene has CDR1 MNHEY and CDR2 SMNVEV (reference sequence). Trimming took 4 bases from V and 2 from J; bases not matched to a gene: 6. CDR3 length equals 15 residues. CDR3 bases: TGTGCCAGCAGTTCCCCCCAGCGGGGGGCCTACGAGCAGTACTTC. Its protein is CASSSPQRGAYEQYF.

The gene calls are TRBV7-8 and TRBJ2-5; D might be TRBD2 (5 bases). V was trimmed by 4 bases and J by 5 bases, leaving 14 bases between them. The CDR3 has 14 amino acids. Germline-derived CDR1 and CDR2 are SGHVS and FQNEAQ. The CDR3 sequence is CASSSLAPEETQYF. The CDR3 nucleotides read TGTGCCAGCAGCTCCCTAGCCCCGGAGGAGACCCAGTACTTC.

The V and J genes are TRBV5-6 and TRBJ2-5; 13 bases agree with TRBD2. After removal of 4 bases from V and 4 bases from J, the junction contained 7 bases not matched to a gene. This CDR3 spans 16 amino acids. CDR1 and CDR2 from the germline V gene are SGHDT and YYEEEE. CDR3 residues: CASSRGLAGVIETQYF. Written as DNA, the CDR3 is TGTGCCAGCAGCCGCGGACTAGCGGGAGTAATAGAGACCCAGTACTTC.

The V and J genes are TRBV19 and TRBJ1-4; D gene uncertain. In germline, CDR1 is LNHDA, CDR2 SQIVND (reference sequence). The V gene lost 2 bases and the J gene lost 8 bases, with 9 bases spanning the gap. The CDR3 extends over 13 amino acids. The CDR3 spells CASSIQPGEKLFF. The DNA of the CDR3 is TGTGCCAGTAGTATACAGCCTGGGGAAAAACTGTTTTTT.

This clone was observed a single time. V usage is TRBV9 and J usage is TRBJ1-1, with D possibly matching TRBD1 (6 bases). The CDR3 sequence is 13 residues long. Trimming cost V 2 bases and J 10 bases, with 15 bases left between them. Germline CDR1 and CDR2: SGDLS and YYNGEE. The CDR3 DNA sequence: TGTGCCAGCAGCGTTTTGGAACAGGGTGGAGCTTTCTTT. It is translated as CASSVLEQGGAFF.

V is TRBV6-5 and J is TRBJ2-3, with TRBD2 identical over 8 bases. CDR3 length: 14 residues. Germline V gene lookup returns CDR1 MNHEY and CDR2 SVGAGI. With 7 bases clipped from V and 8 bases from J, the junction kept 11 bases outside the gene matches. Here the CDR3 reads CASMRSGSPGTQYF. DNA for the CDR3: TGTGCCAGCATGAGGAGCGGGAGCCCCGGTACGCAGTATTTT.

This clone is a singleton in its sample. The chain uses TRBV2 and TRBJ1-5; D is ambiguous. The CDR3 has 14 amino acids. CDR1 is SNHLY, CDR2 FYNNEI, per germline. V was cut by 7 bases and J by 7 bases, with 17 bases left in between. CDR3 in amino acids: CASNPDGRRQPQHF. Written as DNA, the CDR3 is TGTGCCAGCAACCCGGACGGCCGTCGGCAGCCCCAGCATTTT. The variable domain in full, completed from reference TRBV2 and TRBJ1-5, reads EPEVTQTPSHQVTQMGQEVILRCVPISNHLYFYWYRQILGQKVEFLVSFYNNEISEKSEIFDDQFSVERPDGSNFTLKIRSTKLEDSAMYFCASNPDGRRQPQHFGDGTRLSIL.

The chain combines TRBV5-5 with TRBJ2-2; D is unclear. The V end was cut by 0 bases, the J end by 7 bases, with 7 bases between. The germline gives CDR1 SGHKS, CDR2 YYEKEE (reference sequence). The CDR3 extends over 13 amino acids. CDR3 in amino acids: CASSLVEIGELFF. The CDR3 DNA is TGTGCCAGCAGCTTGGTAGAAATCGGGGAGCTGTTTTTT.

V usage is TRBV5-1 and J usage is TRBJ2-1; the D gene could be TRBD1 or TRBD2 (5 bases each). The CDR3 runs to 14 residues. Trimming pared 4 bases from V and 4 bases from J, leaving 12 bases between. Germline CDR1 reads SGHRS; CDR2 reads YFSETQ. CDR3 nucleotide sequence: TGCGCCAGCAGCCCCACGGGACCGTACAATGAGCAGTTCTTC. It codes for CASSPTGPYNEQFF.

V and J are TRBV4-1 and TRBJ1-2; TRBD1 matches at 7 bases. Germline CDR1 is MGHRA and CDR2 is YSYEKL. There are 15 residues in the CDR3. J lost 2 bases, V lost 2 bases, and 5 bases had no gene match. CDR3 DNA: TGCGCCAGCAGCCAAACCCAGGACAGGAACTATGGCTACACCTTC. Protein sequence: CASSQTQDRNYGYTF.

V gene TRBV10-1 combines with J gene TRBJ2-7; 7 bases agree with TRBD1. CDR1 and CDR2 (germline): WNHNN, SYGVQD (reference sequence). The V segment lost 2 bases and the J segment 4 bases; nucleotides outside the gene matches: 8. This CDR3 is 15 amino acids long. The CDR3 region is CASSEAAGTAYEQYF. For the CDR3, the DNA is TGCGCCAGCAGTGAGGCGGCCGGGACAGCTTACGAGCAGTACTTC.

This clone was seen repeatedly, ten times or more. The chain combines TRBV27 with TRBJ1-1, with a weak D call TRBD1 (5 bases). The germline V gene has CDR1 MNHEY and CDR2 SMNVEV (reference sequence). The CDR3 sequence is 15 residues long. The V gene lost 5 bases and the J gene lost 4 bases, with 17 bases spanning the gap. CDR3 amino acids: CASSRDGRSGTEAFF. The CDR3 nucleotides read TGTGCCAGCAGTAGGGACGGAAGGTCAGGCACTGAAGCTTTCTTT.

This clone was picked up a small number of times. The chain combines TRBV30 with TRBJ2-7, with TRBD1 matching 7 bases. CDR3 length: 12 amino acids. V dropped 1 base and J dropped 4; count of bases not matched to a gene: 1. Germline V lookup: CDR1 GTSNPN, CDR2 SVGIG (reference sequence). The CDR3 here is CAWSDRGYEQYF. In nucleotides, the CDR3 is TGTGCCTGGAGTGACAGGGGATACGAGCAGTACTTC.

This chain uses TRBV6-1 with TRBJ1-1, with 7 bases aligning to TRBD1. This CDR3 is built from 14 residues. V gave up 6 bases and J gave up 1 base; unmatched junction bases: 5. From germline, CDR1 is MNHNS and CDR2 SASEGT. The CDR3 bases are TGTGCCAGCAGAGTAGGGACAGAGAACACTGAAGCTTTCTTT. It yields the protein CASRVGTENTEAFF.